This T cell receptor beta chain was captured by sequencing in a study of human T cells and chemical hapten exposure. On the study more broadly: Small discrepancies in pooled library volume mainly accounted for the varying TCR yields per sample.

Findings and limits, study-wide: TCRs exceeding 1 in 1000 frequency stayed unchanged with DPC sensitization.

This clonotype was recorded a few times. Its antigen is unidentified. As for time point: healthy volunteer bleed at 2 weeks. From whole blood left unfractionated, total RNA was extracted. Library construction involved attaching unique molecular identifiers to individual cDNA molecules, which allowed quantitative, reproducible TCR counting. In the original workflow: Ranging from roughly 23,224 to 700,000, TCR counts per sample had a median value of roughly 96,000. TCRdb itself ran the RACE reads through MiXCR, one entry per CDR3 protein. The V and J calls here are based on TCRdb, not the publication. This sample has over 100,000 distinct CDR3 sequences, with roughly 9% found just once. Sequencing was carried out using whole blood. The receptor was isolated from a male donor in good health. Some clones in this sample may be carry-over from other donors' samples.

DNA for the CDR3: TGCGCCAGCTCGGAGAAGGACAGGGAGAGTTCACCCCTCCACTTT. Protein sequence: CASSEKDRESSPLHF. This sequence joins TRBV5-1 and TRBJ1-6; 8 nucleotides match TRBD1. The germline CDR1 and CDR2 sequences are SGHRS and YFSETQ. V was clipped by 7 bases and J by 9 bases; unmatched bases: 12. The CDR3 is 15 amino acids. Filled out from reference TRBV5-1 and TRBJ1-6, the complete variable domain reads KAGVTQTPRYLIKTRGQQVTLSCSPISGHRSVSWYQQTPGQGLQFLFEYFSETQRNKGNFPGRFSGRQFSNSRSEMNVSTLELGDSALYLCASSEKDRESSPLHFGNGTRLTVT.